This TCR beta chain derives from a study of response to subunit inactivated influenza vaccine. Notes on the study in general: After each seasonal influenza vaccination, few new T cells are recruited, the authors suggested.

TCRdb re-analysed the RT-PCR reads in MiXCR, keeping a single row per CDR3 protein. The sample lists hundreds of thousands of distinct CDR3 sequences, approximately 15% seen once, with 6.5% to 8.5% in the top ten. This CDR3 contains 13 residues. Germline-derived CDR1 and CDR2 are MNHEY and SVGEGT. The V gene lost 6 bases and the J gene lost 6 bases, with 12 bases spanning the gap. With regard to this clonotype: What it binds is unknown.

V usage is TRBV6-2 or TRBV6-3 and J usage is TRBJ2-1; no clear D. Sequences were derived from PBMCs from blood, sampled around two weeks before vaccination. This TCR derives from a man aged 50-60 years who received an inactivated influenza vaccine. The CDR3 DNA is TGTGCCAGCAGCTTTCGACCCCGCAATGAGCAGTTCTTC. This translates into CASSFRPRNEQFF.